This TCR beta chain was identified during a study of shared clonotypes between healthy human individuals. General study findings and limits: Clonotype sharing among the donors was expected to vary with sequencing depth. The donor pool, a small one, limited the genetic and exposure-history diversity represented.

The method was immunoSEQ multiplex PCR; TCRdb's version includes in-frame clones alone and lacks a portion of them. The table shows about 2.3 million clones, with 85% to 95% occurring only once. This clone was counted between two and nine times. No antigen is known for it. This sample includes further DNA sequences coding for the same CDR3. Donors had no recently reported acute infections or vaccinations and were HIV-negative. The investigators split CD4+ cells into a CD45RA+ naive subset and a CD45RA-negative memory subset. Germline assignment: CDR1 MDHEN and CDR2 SYDVKM. V was trimmed by 5 bases and J by 5 bases, leaving 6 bases between them. The CDR3 is 11 residues long.

The chain links TRBV28 to TRBJ1-1; no reliable D call. Sequenced material: naive CD4+ T cells from PBMCs. The subset here: CD45RA+ positively selected. The receptor was isolated from a young man in good health. Some clones in this sample may be carry-over from other donors' samples. In DNA, the CDR3 is TGTGCCAGCAGTCTTGGAACTGAAGCTTTCTTT. Its protein product is CASSLGTEAFF.